Detailed here is one T cell receptor (beta chain). TCRdb's copy holds only in-frame clones and misses some; the assay was immunoSEQ multiplex PCR. The sample lists approximately 37,000 clones, 70% to 90% occurring once. This record belongs to a study of blood T cell repertoires in COVID-19. Study background: From T cells, B-cell-depleted T cells, or PBMCs came the material, which was cDNA or gDNA.

Germline CDR1 SGDLS, CDR2 YYNGEE. The V and J ends lost 4 bases and 1 base respectively, with 8 bases between them. The CDR3 totals 13 residues. The J gene is TRBJ1-1, the V gene TRBV9; D is possibly TRBD1 (5 bases). The TCR was taken from a man aged 45-60 years in a cohort sampled during active COVID-19. Sequencing input: peripheral blood. CDR3 residues: CASSYTGNTEAFF. Here the CDR3 DNA reads TGTGCCAGCAGCTACACAGGGAACACTGAAGCTTTCTTT. The whole variable domain, filled in from reference TRBV9 and TRBJ1-1, reads DSGVTQTPKHLITATGQRVTLRCSPRSGDLSVYWYQQSLDQGLQFLIQYYNGEERAKGNILERFSAQQFPDLHSELNLSSLELGDSALYFCASSYTGNTEAFFGQGTRLTVV.